This entry lists 20 T cell receptor beta chains sequenced from one sample in a study of T cell clonotyping in hematopoietic cell transplantation. Produced via immunoSEQ multiplex PCR; TCRdb's table is partial and in-frame only. The data show about 4,600 clones, about three quarters seen once. The material was peripheral blood mononuclear cells, obtained 100 days after allogeneic stem cell transplant. These TCRs come from a female patient in her fifties who had an allogeneic stem cell transplant from an unrelated donor, so the T cells may come from the graft donor. Some clones in this sample may be carry-over from other donors' samples.

V is TRBV18 and J is TRBJ2-7, with a weak D call TRBD2 (5 bases). Germline values: CDR1 KGHSH, CDR2 LQKENI. This CDR3 has 14 amino acids. Trimming cost V 2 bases and J 2 bases, with 10 bases left between them. Here the CDR3 reads CASSPFAGTYEQYF. The CDR3 coding sequence is TGTGCCAGCTCACCATTTGCCGGGACCTACGAGCAGTACTTC.

The CDR3 region is CASSQEMADTQYF. In DNA, the CDR3 is TGCGCCAGCAGCCAAGAGATGGCGGATACGCAGTATTTT. The J gene is TRBJ2-3, the V gene TRBV4-3; no clear D. The CDR3 runs 13 residues. V was cut by 0 bases and J by 6 bases, with 7 bases left in between. Germline V gene sequence: CDR1 LGHNA, CDR2 YSLEER.

CDR3 region: CATSRGGGFYEQYF. The CDR3 DNA is TGTGCCACCAGCAGAGGCGGGGGTTTTTACGAGCAGTACTTC. The rearrangement links TRBV15 to TRBJ2-7; 7 bases map to TRBD2. The CDR3 has 14 residues. Trimming at V came to 1 base and at J to 4 bases, leaving 4 bases not matched to a gene. Germline V gene lookup returns CDR1 LNHNV and CDR2 YYDKDF (reference sequence). Full variable domain (rest looked up from reference TRBV15 and TRBJ2-7): DAMVIQNPRYQVTQFGKPVTLSCSQTLNHNVMYWYQQKSSQAPKLLFHYYDKDFNNEADTPDNFQSRRPNTSFCFLDIRSPGLGDTAMYLCATSRGGGFYEQYFGPGTRLTVT.

The CDR3 reads CASSLGSLTSAYEQYF. CDR3 in DNA: TGTGCCAGCAGCTTAGGATCCCTGACTAGTGCCTACGAGCAGTACTTC. The chain combines TRBV7-8 with TRBJ2-7; possible D gene TRBD2, 6 bases. In germline, CDR1 is SGHVS, CDR2 FQNEAQ. The CDR3 sequence is 16 residues long. The V gene lost 1 base and the J gene lost 2 bases, with 15 bases spanning the gap.

The V call is TRBV15, the J call TRBJ2-2; D gene uncertain. Germline V gives CDR1 LNHNV, CDR2 YYDKDF (reference sequence). The CDR3 covers 12 residues. Trimming shortened V by 8 bases and J by 1 base, and 5 bases separated the two germline ends. The CDR3 loop is CATARNTGELFF. The CDR3 DNA is TGTGCCACCGCCCGGAACACCGGGGAGCTGTTTTTT.

The chain combines TRBV30 with TRBJ1-2, with TRBD1 identical over 8 bases. The CDR3 sequence is 15 residues long. V shed 1 base and J 1 base; nucleotides not matched to a gene: 5. CDR1 is GTSNPN, CDR2 SVGIG, per germline (reference sequence). The CDR3 loop is CAWSARTGINYGYTF. The CDR3 DNA follows: TGTGCCTGGAGTGCCCGGACAGGGATTAACTATGGCTACACCTTC.

The gene calls are TRBV7-8 and TRBJ1-2; D not resolved. V lost 2 bases and J lost 2, with 6 bases in between. The CDR3 has 13 residues. Germline V gene lookup returns CDR1 SGHVS and CDR2 FQNEAQ. CDR3 sequence reads: CASSLNGNYGYTF. The CDR3 DNA reads as TGTGCCAGCAGCTTAAACGGCAACTATGGCTACACCTTC.

By sample fraction, this clone is large (0.1 to 1%). The chain recombines TRBV19 with TRBJ1-1; unclear D gene. Germline assignment: CDR1 LNHDA and CDR2 SQIVND (reference sequence). The V end lost 1 base, the J end lost 4 bases, and 7 bases lay between the germline ends. The CDR3 has 13 amino acids. The CDR3 DNA is TGTGCCAGTAGTATAGGAATTGCCACTGAAGCTTTCTTT. Its translation is CASSIGIATEAFF.

The rearrangement links TRBV15 to TRBJ1-1; 7 bases line up with TRBD1. The CDR3 covers 15 residues. Germline trimming cut 1 base from V and 1 base from J; bases unmatched to any gene: 3. CDR1 is LNHNV, CDR2 YYDKDF, per germline (reference sequence). Here the CDR3 DNA reads TGTGCCACCAGCAGAGCCCGGGACAGGAACACTGAAGCTTTCTTT. Translated, it gives CATSRARDRNTEAFF.

The chain joins TRBV5-5 to TRBJ2-3; the D gene could be TRBD1 or TRBD2 (7 bases each). V gave up 2 bases and J gave up 2 bases, with 12 bases separating them. Germline assignment: CDR1 SGHKS and CDR2 YYEKEE (reference sequence). The CDR3 totals 15 residues. The CDR3, as DNA: TGTGCCAGCAGCTTAGGGGAGGGGGCCACAGATACGCAGTATTTT. Protein sequence: CASSLGEGATDTQYF.

This sequence joins TRBV7-9 and TRBJ2-7; 10 bases fit TRBD2. The CDR3 totals 17 residues. The V segment lost 2 bases and the J segment 0 bases; nucleotides outside the gene matches: 7. CDR1 is SEHNR and CDR2 is FQNEAQ in the germline V gene (reference sequence). CDR3 amino acids: CASSLPLAGVPSYEQYF. The DNA of the CDR3 is TGTGCCAGCAGCTTACCCCTAGCGGGGGTTCCCTCCTACGAGCAGTACTTC.

This chain connects TRBV7-2 to TRBJ1-1, with no clear D. Trimming left V 1 base short and J 7 bases short, with 10 bases between. The CDR3 length is 13 residues. CDR1 is SGHTA and CDR2 is FQGNSA in the germline V gene. CDR3 nucleotides: TGTGCCAGCAGCTTAGTACGGCTGAGTGAAGCTTTCTTT. Residues: CASSLVRLSEAFF.

This chain uses TRBV27 with TRBJ1-1; D might be TRBD1 (5 bases). V shed 6 bases and J shed 1 base, with 9 bases lying between them. Per germline, CDR1 MNHEY and CDR2 SMNVEV (reference sequence). The CDR3 sequence is 13 residues long. CDR3 amino acids: CASRLQANTEAFF. The CDR3 nucleotides are TGTGCCAGCAGGCTACAGGCGAACACTGAAGCTTTCTTT.

The rearrangement links TRBV29-1 to TRBJ2-3; D is unclear. CDR1 SQVTM and CDR2 ANQGSEA come from the germline V gene. The CDR3 covers 14 residues. V was clipped by 6 bases and J by 2 bases, with 15 bases between them. In DNA, the CDR3 is TGCAGCGTGGGAACAAGCTACCCCACAGATACGCAGTATTTT. It encodes CSVGTSYPTDTQYF.

The CDR3 DNA sequence: TGTGCCAGCAGCGCCCGACAGGCCTCCTATAATTCACCCCTCCACTTT. Its protein is CASSARQASYNSPLHF. The chain carries TRBV7-6 and TRBJ1-6; perhaps TRBD1 as D (6 bases). The CDR3 is made up of 16 amino acids. The germline V gene encodes CDR1 SGHVS and CDR2 FNYEAQ. V lost 5 bases to trimming and J lost 0 bases, with 11 bases between them.

The rearrangement uses TRBV6-1 and TRBJ1-1; D possibly corresponds to TRBD1 (6 bases). Germline CDR1 MNHNS, CDR2 SASEGT. There are 11 residues in the CDR3. V was pared by 6 bases and J by 10 bases, with 12 bases between. The CDR3 protein is CASRGGLSAFF. Written as DNA, the CDR3 is TGTGCCAGCAGGGGGGGGCTCTCAGCTTTCTTT.

The rearrangement links TRBV2 to TRBJ2-3; D remains ambiguous. The CDR3 is 17 residues long. V gave up 2 bases and J gave up 2 bases, with 17 bases separating them. The germline V gene has CDR1 SNHLY and CDR2 FYNNEI. CDR3 DNA: TGTGCCAGCAGTGAATTGGGCTACCCATCCCTCACAGATACGCAGTATTTT. Translating it yields CASSELGYPSLTDTQYF.

This chain links TRBV28 with TRBJ2-7, with a weak D call TRBD1 (6 bases). The germline V and J ends were trimmed by 3 bases and 3 bases, with 12 bases remaining between them. Germline lookup yields CDR1 MDHEN and CDR2 SYDVKM. This CDR3 is built from 14 residues. CDR3 coding DNA: TGTGCCAGCAGTTTTATGACAGGCCGCTACGAGCAGTACTTC. Translated: CASSFMTGRYEQYF.

The chain has TRBV25-1 and TRBJ1-4; 9 bases map to TRBD1. From germline, CDR1 is MGHDK and CDR2 SYGVNS. With 7 bases clipped from V and 8 bases from J, the junction kept 8 bases outside the gene matches. This CDR3 is 14 amino acids long. The chain's CDR3 is CASTGGQGFEKLFF. The CDR3 DNA is TGTGCCAGCACCGGGGGACAGGGTTTCGAAAAACTGTTTTTT.

The gene calls are TRBV5-4 and TRBJ1-1; D might be TRBD1 (6 bases). CDR3 length equals 16 residues. Germline loops: CDR1 SGHNT, CDR2 YYREEE (reference sequence). With 0 bases removed from V and 0 bases from J, the gap between germline ends came to 12 bases. The CDR3 region is CASSLGPDSLNTEAFF. CDR3 nucleotide sequence: TGTGCCAGCAGCTTGGGCCCGGACAGTCTGAACACTGAAGCTTTCTTT. The full variable domain, its missing parts supplied by reference TRBV5-4 and TRBJ1-1, is ETGVTQSPTHLIKTRGQQVTLRCSSQSGHNTVSWYQQALGQGPQFIFQYYREEENGRGNFPPRFSGLQFPNYSSELNVNALELDDSALYLCASSLGPDSLNTEAFFGQGTRLTVV.